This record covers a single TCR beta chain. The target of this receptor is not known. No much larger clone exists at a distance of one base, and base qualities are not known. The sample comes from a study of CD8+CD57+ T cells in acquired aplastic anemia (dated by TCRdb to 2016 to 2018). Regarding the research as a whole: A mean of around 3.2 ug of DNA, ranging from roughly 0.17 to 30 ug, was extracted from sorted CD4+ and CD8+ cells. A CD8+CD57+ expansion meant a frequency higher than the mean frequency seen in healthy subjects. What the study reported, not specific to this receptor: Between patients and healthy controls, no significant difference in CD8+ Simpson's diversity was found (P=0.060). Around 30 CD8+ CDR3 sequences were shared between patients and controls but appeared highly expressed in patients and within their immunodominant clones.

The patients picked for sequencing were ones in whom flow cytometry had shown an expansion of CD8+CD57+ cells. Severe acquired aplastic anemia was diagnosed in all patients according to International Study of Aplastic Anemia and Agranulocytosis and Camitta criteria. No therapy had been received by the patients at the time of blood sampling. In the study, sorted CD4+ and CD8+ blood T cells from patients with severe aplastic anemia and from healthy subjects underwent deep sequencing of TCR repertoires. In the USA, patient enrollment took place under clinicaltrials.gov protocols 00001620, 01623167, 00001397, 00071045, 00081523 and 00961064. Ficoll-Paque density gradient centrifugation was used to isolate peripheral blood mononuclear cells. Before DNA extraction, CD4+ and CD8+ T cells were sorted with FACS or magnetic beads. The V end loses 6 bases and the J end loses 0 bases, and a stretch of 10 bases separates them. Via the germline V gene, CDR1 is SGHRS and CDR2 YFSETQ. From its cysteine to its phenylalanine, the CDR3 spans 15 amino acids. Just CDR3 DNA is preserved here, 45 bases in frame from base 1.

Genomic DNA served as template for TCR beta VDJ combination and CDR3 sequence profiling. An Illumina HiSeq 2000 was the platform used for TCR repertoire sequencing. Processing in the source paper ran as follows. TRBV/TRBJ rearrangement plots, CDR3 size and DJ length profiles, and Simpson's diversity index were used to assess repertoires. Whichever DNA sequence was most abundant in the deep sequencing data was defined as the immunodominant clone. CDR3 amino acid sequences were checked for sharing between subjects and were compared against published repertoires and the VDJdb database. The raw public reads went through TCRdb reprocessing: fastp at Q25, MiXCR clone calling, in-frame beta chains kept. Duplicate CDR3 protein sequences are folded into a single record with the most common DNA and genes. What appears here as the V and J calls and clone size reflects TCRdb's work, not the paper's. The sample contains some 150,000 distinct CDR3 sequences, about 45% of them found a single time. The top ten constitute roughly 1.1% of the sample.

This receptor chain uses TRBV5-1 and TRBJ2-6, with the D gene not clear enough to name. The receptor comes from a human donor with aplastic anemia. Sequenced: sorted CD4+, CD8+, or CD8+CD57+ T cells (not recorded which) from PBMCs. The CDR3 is CASTLVSSGANVLTF. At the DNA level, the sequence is TGCGCCAGCACCTTAGTCAGCTCTGGGGCCAACGTCCTGACTTTC.